This T cell receptor (beta chain) was sequenced during a study of CD4 T cells in relation to SARS-CoV-2 and coronaviruses. Turning to this clone: Its antigen is not identified.

The unexposed donors gave CD4+ T cells in about 2010-2019, prior to COVID-19. The cells were cultured for under 13 days before CD4+ T cells were isolated. On days 3 and 7, cultures got half fresh IL-2 medium. Between the trimmed V and J ends, which lost 5 bases and 6 bases, there was a span of 14 bases. The germline V gene encodes CDR1 SEHNR and CDR2 FQNEAQ (reference sequence). This CDR3 spans 13 amino acids. Using immunoSEQ multiplex PCR, the repertoire was profiled, and TCRdb retains in-frame clones only, with some absent. The sample yields over 20,000 clones, over 70% seen once. The sequence was obtained from a human donor in good health. V usage is TRBV7-9 and J usage is TRBJ2-7; either TRBD1 or TRBD2 may supply D (5 bases each). The material sequenced was CD4+ T cells from PBMCs, cultured in vitro. In DNA form, the CDR3 reads TGTGCCAGCAGCCCTAACGTTGGGGGCGAGCAGTACTTC. Translating it yields CASSPNVGGEQYF.